The source of this T cell receptor beta chain is a study of blood T cell repertoires in COVID-19. Trimming stripped 8 bases from V and 4 bases from J, with 9 bases between. The CDR3 consists of 12 residues. Germline V CDR1 and CDR2: MNHEY, SVGAGI. Original analysis: Reference gene primer amplification in the assay estimated nucleated cell counts. This table comes from immunoSEQ multiplex PCR, and its TCRdb copy is limited to in-frame clones, with some not included. That table gives V, J and clone size, and the DNA gave D and trimming. The sample includes tens of thousands of clones, 86% of them seen just once.

Sequencing was performed on peripheral blood. The clonotype originates from a man aged 45-65 years with active COVID-19. This chain joins TRBV6-5 and TRBJ2-4; D is uncertain. The CDR3 loop is CASESRKNIQYF. Written as DNA, the CDR3 is TGTGCCAGCGAAAGCCGGAAAAACATTCAGTACTTC.